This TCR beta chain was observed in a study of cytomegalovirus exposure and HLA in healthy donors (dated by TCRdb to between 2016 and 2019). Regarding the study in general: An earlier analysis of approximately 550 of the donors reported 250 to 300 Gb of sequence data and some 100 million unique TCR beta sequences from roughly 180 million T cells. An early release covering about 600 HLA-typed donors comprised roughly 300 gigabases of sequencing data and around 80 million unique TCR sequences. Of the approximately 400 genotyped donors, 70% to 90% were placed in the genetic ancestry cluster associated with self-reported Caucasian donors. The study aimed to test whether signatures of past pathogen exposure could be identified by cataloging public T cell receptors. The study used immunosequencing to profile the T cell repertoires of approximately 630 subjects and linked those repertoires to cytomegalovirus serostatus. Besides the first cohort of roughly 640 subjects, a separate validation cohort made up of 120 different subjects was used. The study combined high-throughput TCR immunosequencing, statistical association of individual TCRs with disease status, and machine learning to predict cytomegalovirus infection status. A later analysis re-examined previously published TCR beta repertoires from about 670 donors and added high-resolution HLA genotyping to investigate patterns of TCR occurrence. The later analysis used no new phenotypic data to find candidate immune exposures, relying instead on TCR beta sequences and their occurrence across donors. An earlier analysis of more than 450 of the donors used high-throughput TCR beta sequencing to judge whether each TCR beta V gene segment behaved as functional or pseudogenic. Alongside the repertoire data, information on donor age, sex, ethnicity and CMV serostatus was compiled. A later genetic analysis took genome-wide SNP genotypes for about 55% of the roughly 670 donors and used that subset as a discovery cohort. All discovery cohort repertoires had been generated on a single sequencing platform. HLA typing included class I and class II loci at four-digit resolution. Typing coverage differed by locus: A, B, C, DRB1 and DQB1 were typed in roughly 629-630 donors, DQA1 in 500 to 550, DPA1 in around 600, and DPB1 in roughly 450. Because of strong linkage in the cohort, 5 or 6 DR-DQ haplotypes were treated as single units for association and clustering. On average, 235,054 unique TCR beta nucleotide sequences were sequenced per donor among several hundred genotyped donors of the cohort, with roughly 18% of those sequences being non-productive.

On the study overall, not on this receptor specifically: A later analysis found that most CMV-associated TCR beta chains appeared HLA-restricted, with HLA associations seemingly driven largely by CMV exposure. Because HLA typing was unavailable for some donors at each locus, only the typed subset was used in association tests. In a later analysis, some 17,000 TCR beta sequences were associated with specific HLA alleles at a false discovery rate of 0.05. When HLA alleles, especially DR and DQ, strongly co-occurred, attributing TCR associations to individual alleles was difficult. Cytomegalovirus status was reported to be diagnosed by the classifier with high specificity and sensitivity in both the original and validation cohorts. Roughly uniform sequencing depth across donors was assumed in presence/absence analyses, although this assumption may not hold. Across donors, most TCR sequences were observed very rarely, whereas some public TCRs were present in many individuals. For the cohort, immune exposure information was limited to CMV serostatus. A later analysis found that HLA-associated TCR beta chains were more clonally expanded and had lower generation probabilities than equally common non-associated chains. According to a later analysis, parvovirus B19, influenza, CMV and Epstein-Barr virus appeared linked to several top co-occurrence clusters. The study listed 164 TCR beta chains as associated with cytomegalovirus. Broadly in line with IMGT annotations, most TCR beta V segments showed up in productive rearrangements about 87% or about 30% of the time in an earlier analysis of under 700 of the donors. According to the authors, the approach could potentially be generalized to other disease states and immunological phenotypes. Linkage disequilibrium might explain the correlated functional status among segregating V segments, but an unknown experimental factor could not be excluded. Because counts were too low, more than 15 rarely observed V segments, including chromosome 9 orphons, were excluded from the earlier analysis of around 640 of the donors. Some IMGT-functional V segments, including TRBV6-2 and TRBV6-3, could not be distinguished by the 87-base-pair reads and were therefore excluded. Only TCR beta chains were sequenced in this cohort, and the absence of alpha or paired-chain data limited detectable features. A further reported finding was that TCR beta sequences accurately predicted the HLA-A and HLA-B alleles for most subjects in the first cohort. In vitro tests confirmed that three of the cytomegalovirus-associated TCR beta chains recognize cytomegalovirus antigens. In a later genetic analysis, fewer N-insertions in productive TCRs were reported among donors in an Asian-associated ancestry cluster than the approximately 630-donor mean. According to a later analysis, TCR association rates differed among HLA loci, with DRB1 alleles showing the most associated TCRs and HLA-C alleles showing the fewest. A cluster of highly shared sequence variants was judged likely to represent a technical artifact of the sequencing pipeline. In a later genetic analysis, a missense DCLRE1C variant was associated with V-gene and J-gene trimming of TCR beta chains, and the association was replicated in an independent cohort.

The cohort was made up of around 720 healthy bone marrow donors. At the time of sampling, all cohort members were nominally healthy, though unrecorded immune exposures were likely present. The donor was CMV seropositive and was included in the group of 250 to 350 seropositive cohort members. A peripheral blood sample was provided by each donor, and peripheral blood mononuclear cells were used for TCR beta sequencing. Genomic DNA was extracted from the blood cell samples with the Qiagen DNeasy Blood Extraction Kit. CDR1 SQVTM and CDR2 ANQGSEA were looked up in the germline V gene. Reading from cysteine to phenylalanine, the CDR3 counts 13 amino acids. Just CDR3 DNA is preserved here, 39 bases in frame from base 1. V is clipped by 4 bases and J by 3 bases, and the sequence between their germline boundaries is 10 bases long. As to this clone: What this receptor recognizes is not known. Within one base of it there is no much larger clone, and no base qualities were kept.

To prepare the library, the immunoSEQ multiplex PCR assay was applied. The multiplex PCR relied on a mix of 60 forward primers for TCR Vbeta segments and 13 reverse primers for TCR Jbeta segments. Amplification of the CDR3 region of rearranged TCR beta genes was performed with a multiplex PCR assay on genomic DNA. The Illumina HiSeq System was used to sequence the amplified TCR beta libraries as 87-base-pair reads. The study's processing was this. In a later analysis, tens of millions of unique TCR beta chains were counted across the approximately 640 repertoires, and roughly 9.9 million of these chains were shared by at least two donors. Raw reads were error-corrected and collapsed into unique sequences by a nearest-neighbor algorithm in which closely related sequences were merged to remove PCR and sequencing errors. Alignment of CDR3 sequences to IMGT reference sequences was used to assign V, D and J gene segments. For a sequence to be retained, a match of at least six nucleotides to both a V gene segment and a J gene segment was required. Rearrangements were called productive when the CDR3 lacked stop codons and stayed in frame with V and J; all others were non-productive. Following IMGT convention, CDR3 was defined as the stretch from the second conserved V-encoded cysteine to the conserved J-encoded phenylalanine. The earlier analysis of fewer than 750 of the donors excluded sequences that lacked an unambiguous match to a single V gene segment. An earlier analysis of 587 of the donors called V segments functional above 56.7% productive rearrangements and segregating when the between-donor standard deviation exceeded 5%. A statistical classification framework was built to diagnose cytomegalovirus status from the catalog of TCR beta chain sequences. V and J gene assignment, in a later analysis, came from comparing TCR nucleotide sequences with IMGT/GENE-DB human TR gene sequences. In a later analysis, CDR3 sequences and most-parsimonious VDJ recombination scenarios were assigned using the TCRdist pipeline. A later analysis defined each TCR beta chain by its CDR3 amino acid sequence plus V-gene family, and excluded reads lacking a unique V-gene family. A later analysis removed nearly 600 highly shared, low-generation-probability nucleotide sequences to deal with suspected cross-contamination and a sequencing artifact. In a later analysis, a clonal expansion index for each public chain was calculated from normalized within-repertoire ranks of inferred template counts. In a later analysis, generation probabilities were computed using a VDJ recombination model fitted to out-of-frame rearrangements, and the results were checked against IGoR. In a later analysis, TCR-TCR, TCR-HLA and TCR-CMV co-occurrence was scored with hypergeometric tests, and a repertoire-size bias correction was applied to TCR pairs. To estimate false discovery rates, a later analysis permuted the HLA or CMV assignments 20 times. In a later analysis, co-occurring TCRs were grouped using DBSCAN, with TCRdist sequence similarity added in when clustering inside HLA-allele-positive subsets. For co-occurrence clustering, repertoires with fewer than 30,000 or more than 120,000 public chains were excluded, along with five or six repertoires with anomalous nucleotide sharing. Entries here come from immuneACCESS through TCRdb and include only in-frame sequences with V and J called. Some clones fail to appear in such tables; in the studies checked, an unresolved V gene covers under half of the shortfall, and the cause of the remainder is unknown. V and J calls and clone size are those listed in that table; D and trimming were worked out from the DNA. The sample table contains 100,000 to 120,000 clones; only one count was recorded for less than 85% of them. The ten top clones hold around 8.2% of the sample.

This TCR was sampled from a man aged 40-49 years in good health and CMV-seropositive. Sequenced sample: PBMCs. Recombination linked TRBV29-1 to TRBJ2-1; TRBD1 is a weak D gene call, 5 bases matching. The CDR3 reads CSVAGLGYNEQFF. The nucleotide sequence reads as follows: TGCAGCGTTGCAGGGTTGGGCTACAATGAGCAGTTCTTC.